The 16 T cell receptor beta chains listed next were all sequenced from one sample in a study of response to subunit inactivated influenza vaccine. TCRdb fed the RT-PCR reads into MiXCR, producing one record per CDR3 protein. The sample lists just under 550,000 distinct CDR3 sequences, roughly 23% occurring once. These same records also appear under a second study, on T cells expressing NK-cell markers. That report notes: In generating TCR beta cDNA, 5'RACE template switching with UMIs was used.

The sequences come from CD4+ T cells sorted from PBMCs, collected approximately 13 days after vaccination. The receptors were sampled from a man between 45 and 60 years old who received an inactivated influenza vaccine.

J is TRBJ1-2 and V is TRBV12-3 or TRBV12-4; TRBD1 agrees at 7 bases. J was trimmed by 7 bases and V by 4 bases; bases with no gene match: 6. The CDR3 has 13 amino acids. Written as DNA, the CDR3 is TGTGCCAGCAGTTACAGGGGAGGAGGTGGCTACACCTTC. It encodes CASSYRGGGGYTF.

This clonotype was detected a few times. The genes are TRBV5-4 and TRBJ2-7, with 7 positions matching TRBD2. Germline CDR1 and CDR2: SGHNT and YYREEE (reference sequence). V shed 4 bases and J 2 bases; nucleotides not matched to a gene: 12. The CDR3 has 16 residues. Written as DNA, the CDR3 is TGTGCCAGCAGCCTGCCGGGGGGTAGCGAGACCTACGAGCAGTACTTC. This sequence encodes CASSLPGGSETYEQYF.

This clonotype came up a few times. The J gene is TRBJ1-2, the V gene TRBV3-1; D remains ambiguous. This CDR3 is built from 14 residues. The V gene's germline CDR1 is LGHDT and CDR2 YNNKEL (reference sequence). V shed 0 bases and J shed 8 bases, with 13 bases lying between them. CDR3 region: CASSQESRDRGYTF. The CDR3 nucleotides read TGTGCCAGCAGCCAAGAAAGTAGGGATCGGGGCTACACCTTC. Complete variable domain (other parts from reference TRBV3-1 and TRBJ1-2): DTAVSQTPKYLVTQMGNDKSIKCEQNLGHDTMYWYKQDSKKFLKIMFSYNNKELIINETVPNRFSPKSPDKAHLNLHINSLELGDSAVYFCASSQESRDRGYTFGSGTRLTVV.

The V gene is TRBV7-9, the J gene TRBJ2-3; 12 nucleotides agree with TRBD2. The J segment lost 4 bases and the V segment lost 9 bases, leaving 11 bases of the junction unmatched. The germline V gene has CDR1 SEHNR and CDR2 FQNEAQ (reference sequence). The CDR3 has 16 residues. The CDR3 region is CARKANLAGGADTQYF. DNA of the CDR3: TGTGCCAGAAAGGCGAATCTAGCGGGAGGGGCAGATACGCAGTATTTT.

V usage is TRBV12-3 or TRBV12-4 and J usage is TRBJ2-3; D ambiguous. This CDR3 has 15 residues. The V and J ends lost 0 bases and 6 bases respectively, with 13 bases between them. Written as DNA, the CDR3 is TGTGCCAGCAGTTTAGCCGGGCTTAGCAGGGATACGCAGTATTTT. Its protein is CASSLAGLSRDTQYF.

Worth noting for this clonotype: Since a much larger clone is just one base distant, this may be a read error. The CDR3 reads CSASAGGNQPQHF. The CDR3 bases are TGCAGTGCTAGCGCGGGGGGCAATCAGCCCCAGCATTTT. The chain links TRBV20-1 to TRBJ1-5, with D tentatively TRBD1 (5 bases). The V gene lost 3 bases and the J gene lost 2 bases, with 8 bases spanning the gap. The CDR3 sequence is 13 residues long. The germline V gene encodes CDR1 DFQATT and CDR2 SNEGSKA (reference sequence).

V is TRBV20-1 and J is TRBJ2-3; the D call may be TRBD1 or TRBD2 (5 bases each). Germline lookup yields CDR1 DFQATT and CDR2 SNEGSKA (reference sequence). V was cut by 7 bases and J by 4 bases, with 15 bases left in between. The CDR3 sequence is 13 residues long. The CDR3 region is CSELGDAPDTQYF. The CDR3, as DNA: TGCAGTGAGCTCGGGGACGCCCCAGATACGCAGTATTTT.

This sequence joins TRBV12-3 or TRBV12-4 and TRBJ2-4; D unresolved. The CDR3 sequence is 15 residues long. Trimming cost V 4 bases and J 1 base, with 11 bases left between them. CDR3 loop: CASSSQRAAKNIQYF. DNA for the CDR3: TGTGCCAGCAGTTCCCAAAGAGCCGCCAAAAACATTCAGTACTTC.

This rearrangement joins TRBV20-1 to TRBJ1-3, with a possible D match to TRBD1 (6 bases). The CDR3 has 16 residues. The V gene's germline CDR1 is DFQATT and CDR2 SNEGSKA (reference sequence). V gave up 0 bases and J gave up 3 bases, with 15 bases separating them. The CDR3 sequence: CSARDSIGGSGNTIYF. In DNA form, the CDR3 reads TGCAGTGCTAGAGATTCGATAGGGGGTAGTGGAAACACCATATATTTT.

This chain connects TRBV7-2 to TRBJ1-5; D gene unclear. The CDR3 contains 15 residues. V lost 1 base, J lost 3 bases, and 10 bases lay in between. CDR1 SGHTA and CDR2 FQGNSA come from the germline V gene. CDR3 sequence (DNA): TGTGCCAGCAGCTTAGAGGGAACGATCAATCAGCCCCAGCATTTT. Residues: CASSLEGTINQPQHF.

This chain joins TRBV7-2 and TRBJ2-1; the match to TRBD1 covers 9 bases. This CDR3 is 15 amino acids long. Losses at the gene ends were 1 base for V and 7 bases for J; bases not matched to a gene: 5. From germline, CDR1 is SGHTA and CDR2 FQGNSA. CDR3 nucleotides: TGTGCCAGCAGCTTAGTCGGGACAGGGAAAAATGAGCAGTTCTTC. Translation gives CASSLVGTGKNEQFF.

V usage is TRBV5-1 and J usage is TRBJ1-4, with unresolved D. Germline V CDR1 and CDR2: SGHRS, YFSETQ. The V gene lost 0 bases and the J gene lost 2 bases, with 5 bases spanning the gap. CDR3 length: 14 residues. The CDR3 DNA follows: TGCGCCAGCAGCTTGGACAGTACTAATGAAAAACTGTTTTTT. Protein sequence: CASSLDSTNEKLFF.

This clonotype was observed a few times. The V call is TRBV4-1, the J call TRBJ1-1; TRBD1 is a possible D gene (6 bases). The V end was cut by 2 bases, the J end by 1 base, with 11 bases between. CDR1 is MGHRA and CDR2 is YSYEKL in the germline V gene. The CDR3 sequence is 15 residues long. CDR3 sequence: CASSQSSRGNTEAFF. Written as DNA, the CDR3 is TGCGCCAGCAGCCAATCAAGCAGGGGGAACACTGAAGCTTTCTTT.

This chain uses TRBV11-2 with TRBJ1-2, with a weak D call TRBD1 (6 bases). CDR1 SGHAT and CDR2 FQNNGV come from the germline V gene. The V and J ends lost 4 bases and 7 bases respectively, with 19 bases between them. The CDR3 spans 15 residues. The CDR3 loop reads CASSSRTAMSGGYTF. The CDR3 DNA reads TGTGCCAGCAGCTCACGGACAGCCATGTCGGGTGGCTACACCTTC.

The genes are TRBV5-1 and TRBJ2-5; the match to TRBD2 covers 14 bases. CDR3 length equals 18 residues. The V and J ends lost 0 bases and 0 bases, in that order; junction bases with no gene match: 4. From germline, CDR1 is SGHRS and CDR2 YFSETQ. The CDR3 spells CASSLVTSGGGYQETQYF. The CDR3 DNA sequence: TGCGCCAGCAGCTTGGTGACTAGCGGGGGGGGGTACCAAGAGACCCAGTACTTC.

This clonotype appeared many times. This chain uses TRBV5-1 with TRBJ1-2; 10 nucleotides align to TRBD1. The V gene's germline CDR1 is SGHRS and CDR2 YFSETQ. This CDR3 region has 15 residues. V shed 4 bases and J 5 bases; nucleotides not matched to a gene: 8. The CDR3 coding sequence is TGCGCCAGCAGCACCCAGGGGGACAGGGGATATGGCTACACCTTC. It is translated as CASSTQGDRGYGYTF.